This section outlines one TCR beta chain sequence together with its context. The data originate from a study of blood T cell repertoires in COVID-19. Sequencing used immunoSEQ multiplex PCR; TCRdb keeps in-frame clones, though not all of them. This sample has about 150,000 clones, with roughly 84% found just once. The CDR3 is 13 amino acids. Trimming took off 0 bases at V and 8 bases at J, with 11 bases between the two ends. The V gene's germline CDR1 is SGHRS and CDR2 YFSETQ. The TCR comes from a woman aged 55-70 years with acute or convalescent COVID-19. The V call is TRBV5-1, the J call TRBJ1-2, with D unclear. Sequenced sample: peripheral blood. CDR3 coding DNA: TGCGCCAGCAGCTTGGCCCCCGCAGCGGGCTACACCTTC. Protein: CASSLAPAAGYTF.